These T cell receptor beta chains were read from a single sample in a study of shared clonotypes between healthy human individuals. Sequencing used immunoSEQ multiplex PCR; TCRdb keeps in-frame clones, though not all of them. The repertoire holds 1.4 million to 1.5 million clones, with around 97% as singletons. The sequenced material came from naive CD4+ T cells sorted from blood. These TCRs come from a man aged 30 to 39 in good health. Both conserved end residues are part of each CDR3. The D gene is left open where the match is weak. Rows give clone size only sometimes, using once, few, many, or a class for an expanded clone.

-	TRBV7-8	TRBJ1-3	-	TGTGCCAGCAGCTCTGGACAGCCTGGAAACACCATATATTTT	CASSSGQPGNTIYF
TRBD2	TRBV19	TRBJ2-7	-	TGTGCCAGTAGTCCATTAATGGAGGCTAGCGGAAATATTACAAGCTCCTACGAGCAGTACTTC	CASSPLMEASGNITSSYEQYF
TRBD1	TRBV7-2	TRBJ2-7	few	TGTGCCAGCAGCCGACAGGGGTACGAGCAGTACTTC	CASSRQGYEQYF
-	TRBV2	TRBJ2-7	-	TGTGCCAGCAGACTCTACGAGCAGTACTTC	CASRLYEQYF
-	TRBV2	TRBJ2-2	-	TGTGCCAGCTCCCGGGACACCGGGGAGCTGTTTTTT	CASSRDTGELFF
-	TRBV28	TRBJ2-7	-	TGTGCCAGCAGTTCTCCAACCTACGAGCAGTACTTC	CASSSPTYEQYF
-	TRBV10-3	TRBJ2-7	-	TGTGCCATCAGTGAGACTGTGGACAGACCGGGGCAGTACTTC	CAISETVDRPGQYF
-	TRBV29-1	TRBJ2-7	-	TGCAGCGTGTCCCCTTGGGGGGCCCTCTCCTACGAGCAGTACTTC	CSVSPWGALSYEQYF
-	TRBV18	TRBJ2-7	-	TGTGCCAGCTCACGGGAATTGGAGCAGTACTTC	CASSRELEQYF
-	TRBV28	TRBJ2-7	-	TGTGCCAGCGGATCGCGCTACGAGCAGTACTTC	CASGSRYEQYF
-	TRBV28	TRBJ1-1	-	TGTGCCAGCCTCATGAACACTGAAGCTTTCTTT	CASLMNTEAFF
-	TRBV6-5	TRBJ2-2	-	TGTGCCAGCAGTTATTCCAGTAACACCGGGGAGCTGTTTTTT	CASSYSSNTGELFF
TRBD1	TRBV18	TRBJ2-3	-	TGTGCCAGCTCACCGGGACAGGGAGTGGGAGATACGCAGTATTTT	CASSPGQGVGDTQYF
-	TRBV30	TRBJ1-3	-	TGTGCCTGGAGTAGGTGGTCCTCTGGAAACACCATATATTTT	CAWSRWSSGNTIYF
TRBD1	TRBV5-1	TRBJ2-1	once	TGCGCCAGCAGCCGGTCGGGACAGCCACTACTGGGGCAGTTCTTC	CASSRSGQPLLGQFF
-	TRBV4-3	TRBJ1-4	-	TGCGCCAGCAGCCAAGCCAGGGTTGGAGAAAAACTGTTTTTT	CASSQARVGEKLFF
-	TRBV6-5	TRBJ2-2	-	TGTGCCAGCAGAATGTTGGCGACCGGGGAGCTGTTTTTT	CASRMLATGELFF
TRBD2	TRBV5-1	TRBJ2-3	-	TGCGCCAGCAGCGTAGGGACTAGCGGGAGAACGGATACGCAGTATTTT	CASSVGTSGRTDTQYF
-	TRBV11-2	TRBJ1-2	-	TGTGCCAGCAGCTTAGATGCCAGGCTGAACTATGGCTACACCTTC	CASSLDARLNYGYTF
-	TRBV5-4	TRBJ1-1	-	TGTGCCAGCAGCCTGACAGGGAACACTGAAGCTTTCTTT	CASSLTGNTEAFF
TRBD2	TRBV5-1	TRBJ2-1	-	TGCGCCAGCAGCTTGGGGTTAGCGGGCTACAATGAGCAGTTCTTC	CASSLGLAGYNEQFF
TRBD2	TRBV7-7	TRBJ2-2	-	TGTGCTAGCAGCTTAGTCAGTGCGGGAGGCGCGAACACCGGGGAGCTGTTTTTT	CASSLVSAGGANTGELFF
TRBD1	TRBV5-8	TRBJ2-3	-	TGTGCCAGCAGCGGACCCGGGACAGGGGGCGCAGATACGCAGTATTTT	CASSGPGTGGADTQYF
-	TRBV2	TRBJ2-3	-	TGTGCCAGCACCGCAGGGGATACGCAGTATTTT	CASTAGDTQYF
TRBD2	TRBV5-1	TRBJ2-2	once	TGCGCCAGCAGCTTGCTAGCGGAGTACACCGGGGAGCTGTTTTTT	CASSLLAEYTGELFF
-	TRBV7-2	TRBJ2-1	-	TGTGCCAGCAGCCCGTGGCGGCCAGTATCCTACAATGAGCAGTTCTTC	CASSPWRPVSYNEQFF